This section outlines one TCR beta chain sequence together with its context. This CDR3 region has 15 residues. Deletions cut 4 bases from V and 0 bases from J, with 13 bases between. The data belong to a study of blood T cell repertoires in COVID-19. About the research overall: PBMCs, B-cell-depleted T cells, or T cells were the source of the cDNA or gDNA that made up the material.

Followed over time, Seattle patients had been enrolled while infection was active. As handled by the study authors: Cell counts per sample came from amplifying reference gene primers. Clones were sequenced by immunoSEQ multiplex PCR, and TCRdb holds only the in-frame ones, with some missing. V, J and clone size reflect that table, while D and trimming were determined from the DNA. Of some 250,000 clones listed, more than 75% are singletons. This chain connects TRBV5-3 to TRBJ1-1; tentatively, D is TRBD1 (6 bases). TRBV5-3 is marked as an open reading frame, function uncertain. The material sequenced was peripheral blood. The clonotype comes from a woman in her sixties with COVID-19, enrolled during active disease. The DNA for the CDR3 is TGTGCCAGAAGCCGGGACCGGACAGTGAACACTGAAGCTTTCTTT. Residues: CARSRDRTVNTEAFF.